This T cell receptor beta chain is drawn from a study of beta chain features in type 1 diabetes (dated by TCRdb to about 2018). Background on the whole study: Patients and healthy donors did not differ in mean age, gender distribution, total cell number or subset yield. A total of 90 million to 120 million sorted cells were examined across all samples, and a strong correlation was observed between cell number per subset and RNA yield. The study compared TCRB repertoires of sorted circulating CD4+ T cell subsets between recently diagnosed type 1 diabetes patients and matched healthy donors. Regulatory and stem cell-like memory subsets were isolated from only 8 patients and roughly 8 healthy donors, whereas naive and central memory subsets came from all 30 or so donors. Beyond this particular receptor, the publication reports: Patients with type 1 diabetes made fewer insertions and deleted more nucleotides at VDJ recombination sites, implying thymic rearrangement abnormalities. Naive, central memory and regulatory TCRB repertoires appeared to be more similar among patients than among healthy donors. PCR may preferentially amplify shorter templates, but because patient and control samples were amplified and corrected together, any resulting skew would affect both groups equally. A moderate but significant shortening of TCRB CDR3 length was observed in type 1 diabetes patients in all four CD4+ subsets. Because cDNA was sequenced instead of genomic DNA, activated cells with high expression could be over-represented, although the groups did not differ in activation or CD3 levels. Because the HLA sub-analyses included only small numbers of individuals, any influence of HLA type on TCRB rearrangement was left unresolved.

All of the isolated RNA was reverse transcribed with the High Capacity cDNA Reverse Transcription Kit, so expressed TCRB transcripts were sequenced. Deep immunoSEQ sequencing was performed on naive, central memory and regulatory T cell samples, with an average of approximately 4 million total reads per sample. After sorted cells were lysed in RLT buffer, RNA was extracted with DNase-treated RNeasy Micro or Mini kits, with the choice depending on cell number. To prevent cross-contamination, every cell subset was processed on its own, while patient and healthy donor samples were processed together. The immunoSEQ multiplex PCR was used to amplify TCRB sequences from cDNA, yielding 87-bp fragments that span the CDR3 region. The amplicons were sequenced using the Illumina HiSeq platform. As for the original processing: PCR bias was corrected computationally using synthetic template baselines, and reads within Hamming distance 2 were collapsed, with unmergeable singletons discarded. Reads were aligned against IMGT to assign V, D and J genes, CDR3 length and insertions or deletions at six rearrangement sites. Within each subset, clonotype counts were normalized to sorted cell number, after which true diversity and Gini coefficients were computed with the tcR R package. Repertoire sharing was quantified using the overlap coefficient calculated on TCRB nucleotide sequences. As a proxy for the pre-selection repertoire, out-of-frame TCRB sequences from naive cells were analyzed. TCRdb's version of the immuneACCESS table is confined to in-frame rearrangements and falls short of the full clone set. An unresolved V gene accounts for under half of the shortfall where checked; the remainder is of unknown origin. V and J calls and clone size are those listed in that table; D and trimming were worked out from the DNA. In this sample the table shows 630,000 or so clones, over 12% of which occur a single time. 0.03% to 0.045% of the sample is held by the ten biggest clonotypes.

This clone was detected a few times. This receptor's antigen is unknown. One base away there is no much larger clone; base qualities are not given. The germline V gene (reference sequence) gives CDR1 as DFQATT and CDR2 as SNEGSKA. The germline ends are 6 bases apart after V is trimmed by 3 bases and J by 3 bases. There are 11 amino acids in the CDR3, from cysteine to phenylalanine inclusive. Left in the record is the CDR3 DNA by itself, 33 bases read in frame from the first base. From each donor, a single peripheral blood sample of about 120 mL on average was drawn into heparinised tubes. A BD FACSAria II was used to sort naive, central memory, regulatory and stem cell-like memory CD4+ T cells with a panel that included CD45RO, CCR7, CD25, CD127, CD95 and CD27. A purity above 98% was achieved for all sorted populations. PBMCs were separated immediately by Lymphoprep density gradient centrifugation and were stained directly, without being cultured. So that batch effects would be minimized, each experiment stained and sorted samples in pairs, pairing one healthy donor with one patient.

The sequence is built from TRBV20-1 and TRBJ2-7; TRBD2 is possibly the D segment (5 matching bases). The origin of this receptor is a man between 18 and 29 years old with type 1 diabetes. Sample: naive CD4+ T cells from blood. Interpreted using the paper, the cell subset or site label stands for: true naive CD4+ T cells. The DNA reads TGCAGTGCTAGTCGGGACTACGAGCAGTACTTC. It translates to CSASRDYEQYF.